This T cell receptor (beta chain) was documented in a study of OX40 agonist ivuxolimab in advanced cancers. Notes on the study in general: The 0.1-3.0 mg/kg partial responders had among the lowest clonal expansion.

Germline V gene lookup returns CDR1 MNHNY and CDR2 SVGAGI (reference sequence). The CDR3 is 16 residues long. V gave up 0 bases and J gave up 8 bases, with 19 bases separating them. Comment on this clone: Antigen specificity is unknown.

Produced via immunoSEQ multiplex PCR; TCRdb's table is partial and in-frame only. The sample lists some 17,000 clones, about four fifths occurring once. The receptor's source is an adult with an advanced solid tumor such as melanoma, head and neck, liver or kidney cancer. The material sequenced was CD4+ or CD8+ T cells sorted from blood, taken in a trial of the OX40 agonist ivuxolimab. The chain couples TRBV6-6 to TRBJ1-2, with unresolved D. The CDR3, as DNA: TGTGCCAGCAGTTACTCGTTAGGTTCTCTCCTCGAGGGCTACACCTTC. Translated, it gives CASSYSLGSLLEGYTF.